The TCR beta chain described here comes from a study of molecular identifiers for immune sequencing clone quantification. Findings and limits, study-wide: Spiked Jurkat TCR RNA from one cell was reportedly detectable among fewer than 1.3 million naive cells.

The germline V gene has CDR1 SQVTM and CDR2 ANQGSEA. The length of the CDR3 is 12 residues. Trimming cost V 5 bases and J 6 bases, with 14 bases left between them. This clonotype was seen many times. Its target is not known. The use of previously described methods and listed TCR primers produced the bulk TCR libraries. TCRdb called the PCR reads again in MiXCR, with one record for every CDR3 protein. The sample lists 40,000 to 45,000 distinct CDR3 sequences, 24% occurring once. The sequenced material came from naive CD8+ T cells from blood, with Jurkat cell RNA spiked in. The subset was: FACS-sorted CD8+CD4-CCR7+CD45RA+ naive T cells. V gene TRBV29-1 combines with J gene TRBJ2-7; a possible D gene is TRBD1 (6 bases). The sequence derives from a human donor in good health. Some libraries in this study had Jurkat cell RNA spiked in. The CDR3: CSVQLQGPEQYF. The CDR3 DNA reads TGCAGCGTTCAATTACAGGGCCCCGAGCAGTACTTC.